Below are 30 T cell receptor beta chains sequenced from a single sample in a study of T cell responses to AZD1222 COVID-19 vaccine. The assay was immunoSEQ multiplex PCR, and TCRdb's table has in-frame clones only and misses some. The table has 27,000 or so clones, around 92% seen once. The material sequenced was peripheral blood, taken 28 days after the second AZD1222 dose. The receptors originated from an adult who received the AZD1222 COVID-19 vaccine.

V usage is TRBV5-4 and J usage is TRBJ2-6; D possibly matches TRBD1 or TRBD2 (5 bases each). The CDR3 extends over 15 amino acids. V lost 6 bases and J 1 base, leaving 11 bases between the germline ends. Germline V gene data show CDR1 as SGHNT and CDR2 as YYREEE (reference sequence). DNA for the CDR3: TGTGCCAGCAACGACGGGGCGTCTGGGGCCAACGTCCTGACTTTC. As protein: CASNDGASGANVLTF.

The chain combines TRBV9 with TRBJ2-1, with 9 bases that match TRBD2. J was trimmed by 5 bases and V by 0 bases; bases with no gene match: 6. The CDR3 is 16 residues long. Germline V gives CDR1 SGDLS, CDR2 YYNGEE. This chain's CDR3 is CASSVGASGKNNEQFF. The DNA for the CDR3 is TGTGCCAGCAGCGTAGGGGCTAGCGGGAAGAACAATGAGCAGTTCTTC.

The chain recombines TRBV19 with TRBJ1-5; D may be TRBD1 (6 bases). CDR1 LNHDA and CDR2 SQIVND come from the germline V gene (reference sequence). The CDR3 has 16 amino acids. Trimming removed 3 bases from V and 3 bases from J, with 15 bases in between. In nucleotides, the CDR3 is TGTGCCAGTAGTATCCCCATGACAGGATACAATCAGCCCCAGCATTTT. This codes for CASSIPMTGYNQPQHF.

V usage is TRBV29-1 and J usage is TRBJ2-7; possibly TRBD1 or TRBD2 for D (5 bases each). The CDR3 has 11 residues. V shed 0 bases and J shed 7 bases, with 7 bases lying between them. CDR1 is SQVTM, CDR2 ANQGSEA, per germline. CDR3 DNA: TGCAGCGTTGAAGACGGGGCTGAGCAGTACTTC. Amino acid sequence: CSVEDGAEQYF.

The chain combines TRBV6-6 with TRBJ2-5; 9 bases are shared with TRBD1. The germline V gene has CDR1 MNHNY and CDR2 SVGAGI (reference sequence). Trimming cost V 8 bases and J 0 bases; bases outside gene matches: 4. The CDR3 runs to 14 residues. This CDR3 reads CASGNRGHQETQYF. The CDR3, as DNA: TGTGCCAGCGGTAACAGGGGGCACCAAGAGACCCAGTACTTC.

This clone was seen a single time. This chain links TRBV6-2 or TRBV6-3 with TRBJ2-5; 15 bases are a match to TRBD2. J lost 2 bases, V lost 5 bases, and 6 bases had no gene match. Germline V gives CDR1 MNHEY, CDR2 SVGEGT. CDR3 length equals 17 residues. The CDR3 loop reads CASSDPGLAGGQETQYF. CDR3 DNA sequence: TGTGCCAGCAGTGACCCTGGACTAGCGGGAGGGCAAGAGACCCAGTACTTC.

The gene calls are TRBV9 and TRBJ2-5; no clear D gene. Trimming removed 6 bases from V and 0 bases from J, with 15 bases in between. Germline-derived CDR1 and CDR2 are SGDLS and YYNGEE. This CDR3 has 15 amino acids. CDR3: CASTASGVNQETQYF. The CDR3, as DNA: TGTGCCAGCACCGCGAGTGGAGTGAACCAAGAGACCCAGTACTTC.

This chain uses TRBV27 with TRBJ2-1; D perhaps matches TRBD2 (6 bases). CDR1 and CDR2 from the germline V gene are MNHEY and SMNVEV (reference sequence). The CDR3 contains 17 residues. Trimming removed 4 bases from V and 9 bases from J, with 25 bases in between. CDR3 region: CASSSISSASPTSEQFF. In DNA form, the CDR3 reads TGTGCCAGCAGTTCAATCTCTAGCGCTAGTCCTACAAGTGAGCAGTTCTTC.

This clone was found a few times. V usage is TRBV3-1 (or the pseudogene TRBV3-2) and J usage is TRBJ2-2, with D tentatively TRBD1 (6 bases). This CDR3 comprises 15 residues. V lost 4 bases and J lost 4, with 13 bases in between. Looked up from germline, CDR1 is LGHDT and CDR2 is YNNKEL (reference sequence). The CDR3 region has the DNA TGTGCCAGCAGCCTCATATCAGGGGTCACCGGGGAGCTGTTTTTT. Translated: CASSLISGVTGELFF.

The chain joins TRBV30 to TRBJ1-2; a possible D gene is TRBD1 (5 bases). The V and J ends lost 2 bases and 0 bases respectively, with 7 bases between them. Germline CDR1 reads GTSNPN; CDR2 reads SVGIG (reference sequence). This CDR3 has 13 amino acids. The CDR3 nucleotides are TGTGCCTGGAGTCTGGGGGCTAACTATGGCTACACCTTC. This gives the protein CAWSLGANYGYTF.

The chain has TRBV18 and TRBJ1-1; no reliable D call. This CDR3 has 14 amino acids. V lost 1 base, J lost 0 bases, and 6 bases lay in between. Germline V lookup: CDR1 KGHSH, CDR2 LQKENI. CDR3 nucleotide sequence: TGTGCCAGCTCACCACAGGGATTGAACACTGAAGCTTTCTTT. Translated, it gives CASSPQGLNTEAFF.

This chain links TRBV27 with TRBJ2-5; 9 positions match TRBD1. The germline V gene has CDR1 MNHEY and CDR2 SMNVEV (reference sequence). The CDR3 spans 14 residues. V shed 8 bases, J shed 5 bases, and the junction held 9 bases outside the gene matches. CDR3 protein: CASSGTGMGETQYF. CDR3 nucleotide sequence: TGTGCCAGCTCAGGGACAGGGATGGGGGAGACCCAGTACTTC.

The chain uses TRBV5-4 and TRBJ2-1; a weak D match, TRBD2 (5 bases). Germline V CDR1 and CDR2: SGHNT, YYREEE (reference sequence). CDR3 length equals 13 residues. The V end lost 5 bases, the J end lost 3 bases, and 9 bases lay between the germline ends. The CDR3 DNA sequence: TGTGCCAGCAGTTCCGGGAACTACAATGAGCAGTTCTTC. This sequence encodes CASSSGNYNEQFF.

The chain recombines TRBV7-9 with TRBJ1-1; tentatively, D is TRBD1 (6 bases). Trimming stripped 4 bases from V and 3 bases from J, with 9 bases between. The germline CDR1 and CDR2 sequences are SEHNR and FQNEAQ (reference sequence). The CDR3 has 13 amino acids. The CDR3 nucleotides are TGTGCCAGCAGCTCACAGGGTTACACTGAAGCTTTCTTT. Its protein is CASSSQGYTEAFF.

CDR3 coding DNA: TGTGCCAGCAGTGGGACGAACCAATATCAGCCCCAGCATTTT. As protein: CASSGTNQYQPQHF. The chain uses TRBV2 and TRBJ1-5; D unclear. Germline CDR1 is SNHLY and CDR2 is FYNNEI. Trimming removed 4 bases from V and 5 bases from J, with 12 bases in between. The CDR3 sequence is 14 residues long.

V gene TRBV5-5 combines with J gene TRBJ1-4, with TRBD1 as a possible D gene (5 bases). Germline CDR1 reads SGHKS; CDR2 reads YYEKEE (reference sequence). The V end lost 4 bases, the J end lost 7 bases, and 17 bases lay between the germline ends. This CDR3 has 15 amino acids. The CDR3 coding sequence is TGTGCCAGCAGCGAGAACAGGCACCAGAGTGAAAAACTGTTTTTT. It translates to CASSENRHQSEKLFF.

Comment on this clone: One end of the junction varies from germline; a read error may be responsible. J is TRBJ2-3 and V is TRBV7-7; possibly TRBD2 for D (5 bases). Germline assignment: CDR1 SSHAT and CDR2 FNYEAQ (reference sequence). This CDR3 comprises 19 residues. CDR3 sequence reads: CASSLAWEGGLRRTDTQYF. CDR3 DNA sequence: TGTGCTAGCAGCTTAGCGTGGGAAGGTGGGCTGAGGCGCACAGATACGCAGTATTTT.

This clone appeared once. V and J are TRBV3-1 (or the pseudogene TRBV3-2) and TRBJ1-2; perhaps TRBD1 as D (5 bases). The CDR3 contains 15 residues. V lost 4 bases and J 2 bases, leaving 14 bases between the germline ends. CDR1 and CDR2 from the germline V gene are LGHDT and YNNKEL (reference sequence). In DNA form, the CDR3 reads TGTGCCAGCAGCCCGTCAGTGGGGGGGAACTATGGCTACACCTTC. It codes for CASSPSVGGNYGYTF.

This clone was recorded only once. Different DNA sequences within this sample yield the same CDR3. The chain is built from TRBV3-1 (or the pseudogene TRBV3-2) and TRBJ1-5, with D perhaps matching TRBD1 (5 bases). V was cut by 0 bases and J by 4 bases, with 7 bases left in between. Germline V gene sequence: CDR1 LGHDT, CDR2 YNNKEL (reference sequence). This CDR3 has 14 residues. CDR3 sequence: CASSQDGGNQPQHF. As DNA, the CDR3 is TGTGCCAGCAGCCAAGATGGGGGGAATCAGCCCCAGCATTTT.

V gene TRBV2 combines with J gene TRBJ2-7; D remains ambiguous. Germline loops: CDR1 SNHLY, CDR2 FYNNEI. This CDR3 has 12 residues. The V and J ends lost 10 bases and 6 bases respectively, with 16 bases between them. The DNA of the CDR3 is TGTGCCACCGGCCTTACCCCATCCGAGCAGTACTTC. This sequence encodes CATGLTPSEQYF. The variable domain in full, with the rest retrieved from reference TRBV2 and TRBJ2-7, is EPEVTQTPSHQVTQMGQEVILRCVPISNHLYFYWYRQILGQKVEFLVSFYNNEISEKSEIFDDQFSVERPDGSNFTLKIRSTKLEDSAMYFCATGLTPSEQYFGPGTRLTVT.

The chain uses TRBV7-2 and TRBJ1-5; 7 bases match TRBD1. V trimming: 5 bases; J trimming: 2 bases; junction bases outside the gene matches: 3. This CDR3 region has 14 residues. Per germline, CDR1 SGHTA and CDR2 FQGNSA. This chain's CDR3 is CASSLGQGNQPQHF. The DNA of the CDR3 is TGTGCCAGCAGCCTAGGACAGGGCAATCAGCCCCAGCATTTT.

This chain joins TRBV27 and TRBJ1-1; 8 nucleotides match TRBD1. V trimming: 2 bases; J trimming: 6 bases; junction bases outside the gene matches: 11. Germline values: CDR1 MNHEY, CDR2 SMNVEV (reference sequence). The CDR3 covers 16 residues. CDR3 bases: TGTGCCAGCAGTTTAAGTGGGGCAGGGGGCGTCGCTGAAGCTTTCTTT. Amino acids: CASSLSGAGGVAEAFF.

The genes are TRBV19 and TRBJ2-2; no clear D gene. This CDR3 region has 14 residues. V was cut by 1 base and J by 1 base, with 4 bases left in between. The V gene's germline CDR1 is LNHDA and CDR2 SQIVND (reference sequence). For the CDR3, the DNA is TGTGCCAGTAGTATAGTTCAGAACACCGGGGAGCTGTTTTTT. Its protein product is CASSIVQNTGELFF. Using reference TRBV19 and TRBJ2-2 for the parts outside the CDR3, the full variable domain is DGGITQSPKYLFRKEGQNVTLSCEQNLNHDAMYWYRQDPGQGLRLIYYSQIVNDFQKGDIAEGYSVSREKKESFPLTVTSAQKNPTAFYLCASSIVQNTGELFFGEGSRLTVL.

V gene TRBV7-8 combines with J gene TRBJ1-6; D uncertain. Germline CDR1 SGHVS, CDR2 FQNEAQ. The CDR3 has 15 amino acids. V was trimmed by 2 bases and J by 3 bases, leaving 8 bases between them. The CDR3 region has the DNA TGTGCCAGCAGCTTAAACGGTCTCTATAATTCACCCCTCCACTTT. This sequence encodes CASSLNGLYNSPLHF.

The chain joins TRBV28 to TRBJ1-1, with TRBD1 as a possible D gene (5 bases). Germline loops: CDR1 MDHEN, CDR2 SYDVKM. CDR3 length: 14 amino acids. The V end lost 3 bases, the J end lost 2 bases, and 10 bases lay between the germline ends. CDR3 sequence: CASSLGGKNTEAFF. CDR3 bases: TGTGCCAGCAGTTTGGGGGGGAAAAACACTGAAGCTTTCTTT.

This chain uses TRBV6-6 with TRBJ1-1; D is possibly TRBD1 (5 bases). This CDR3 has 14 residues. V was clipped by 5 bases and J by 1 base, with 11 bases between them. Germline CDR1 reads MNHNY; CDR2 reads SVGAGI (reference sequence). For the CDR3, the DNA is TGTGCCAGCAGTAAGACAGTGAGGAACACTGAAGCTTTCTTT. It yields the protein CASSKTVRNTEAFF.

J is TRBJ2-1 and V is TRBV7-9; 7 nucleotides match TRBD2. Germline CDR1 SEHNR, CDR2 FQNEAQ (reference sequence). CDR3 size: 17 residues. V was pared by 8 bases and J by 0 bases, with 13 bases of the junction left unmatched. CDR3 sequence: CASPSPPGGSSYNEQFF. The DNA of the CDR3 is TGTGCCAGCCCCTCTCCCCCGGGGGGAAGCTCCTACAATGAGCAGTTCTTC.

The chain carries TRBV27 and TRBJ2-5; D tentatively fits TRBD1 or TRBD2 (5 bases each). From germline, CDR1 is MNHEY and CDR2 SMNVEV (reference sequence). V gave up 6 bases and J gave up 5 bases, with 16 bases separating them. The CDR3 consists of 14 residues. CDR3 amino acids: CASSPPGPKETQYF. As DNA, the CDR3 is TGTGCCAGCAGCCCTCCGGGGCCCAAGGAGACCCAGTACTTC.

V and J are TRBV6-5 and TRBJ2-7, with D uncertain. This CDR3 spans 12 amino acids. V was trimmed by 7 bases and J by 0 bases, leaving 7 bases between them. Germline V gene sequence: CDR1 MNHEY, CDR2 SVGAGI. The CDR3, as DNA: TGTGCCAGCAATCCCCGCTCCTACGAGCAGTACTTC. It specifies CASNPRSYEQYF.

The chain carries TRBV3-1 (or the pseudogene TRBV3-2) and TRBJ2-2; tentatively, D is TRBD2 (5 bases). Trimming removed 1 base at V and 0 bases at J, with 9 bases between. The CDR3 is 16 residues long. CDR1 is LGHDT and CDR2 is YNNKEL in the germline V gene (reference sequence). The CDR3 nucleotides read TGTGCCAGCAGCCAAGCCCTAGCTGCGAACACCGGGGAGCTGTTTTTT. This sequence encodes CASSQALAANTGELFF.